What follows are 21 T cell receptor beta chains derived from one specimen sequenced in a study of T-cell reconstitution after alpha-beta-depleted transplantation in children. A library of TCRbeta sequences, prepared with unique molecular identifiers, was generated. Each CDR3 protein is one row after TCRdb ran MiXCR on the PCR reads. The data contain about 590,000 distinct CDR3 sequences, over 10% of them singletons. Sequenced here: PBMCs, mostly from graft donor cells, sampled 360 days after TCRalphabeta/CD19-depleted stem cell transplant. Receptor source: a male patient between 5 and 17 years old who had a stem cell transplant for acute myeloid leukemia, so the T cells may come from the graft donor.

This clonotype was observed a few times. The chain combines TRBV9 with TRBJ2-1; possibly TRBD2 for D (6 bases). Trimming took 2 bases from V and 4 from J, leaving 16 bases between them. CDR1 and CDR2 (germline): SGDLS, YYNGEE. The CDR3 is 16 residues long. The CDR3 sequence is CASSVPPSVTYNEQFF. The CDR3 DNA reads TGTGCCAGCAGCGTTCCTCCTAGCGTTACATACAATGAGCAGTTCTTC.

This clonotype showed up many times. DNA of the CDR3: TGCAGTGCTAGCGACCTCTACGAGCAGTACTTC. Its protein is CSASDLYEQYF. The V gene is TRBV20-1, the J gene TRBJ2-7; D uncertain. The CDR3 is made up of 11 amino acids. The ends were cut back, 3 bases at V and 3 bases at J, with 6 bases in the middle. Germline CDR1 is DFQATT and CDR2 is SNEGSKA (reference sequence).

This chain joins TRBV6-6 and TRBJ2-7; no clear D gene. The CDR3 has 13 residues. V was trimmed by 3 bases and J by 2 bases, leaving 8 bases between them. Germline lookup yields CDR1 MNHNY and CDR2 SVGAGI (reference sequence). CDR3 in DNA: TGTGCCAGCAGTTATGGCGGCACCTACGAGCAGTACTTC. It codes for CASSYGGTYEQYF.

This sequence joins TRBV12-3 or TRBV12-4 and TRBJ2-1; TRBD2 might be the D (7 bases). V was clipped by 4 bases and J by 5 bases, with 12 bases between them. The CDR3 extends over 14 amino acids. The CDR3 is CASSSSGGHNEQFF. The CDR3 DNA reads as TGTGCCAGCAGTTCCTCGGGGGGCCACAATGAGCAGTTCTTC.

The V gene is TRBV6-6, the J gene TRBJ2-1; D perhaps matches TRBD1 (6 bases). The CDR3 sequence is 13 residues long. CDR1 and CDR2 (germline): MNHNY, SVGAGI (reference sequence). V lost 7 bases to trimming and J lost 8 bases, with 15 bases between them. This CDR3 is CASNPTGLHEQFF. CDR3 coding DNA: TGTGCCAGCAACCCAACAGGGTTACATGAGCAGTTCTTC.

This sequence joins TRBV7-6 and TRBJ2-7; 8 nucleotides agree with TRBD1. There are 15 residues in the CDR3. Per the germline V gene, CDR1 is SGHVS and CDR2 is FNYEAQ. Trimming took 2 bases from V and 1 from J; bases not matched to a gene: 4. The CDR3 DNA is TGTGCCAGCAGCTTACCGCGACAGGGGTCCTACGAGCAGTACTTC. Residues: CASSLPRQGSYEQYF.

This clonotype was counted between two and nine times. The chain employs TRBV7-9 and TRBJ2-5, with TRBD1 identical over 8 bases. V dropped 4 bases and J dropped 1; count of bases not matched to a gene: 5. This CDR3 is built from 15 residues. The germline V gene has CDR1 SEHNR and CDR2 FQNEAQ (reference sequence). The CDR3 region is CASSSGQALQETQYF. The CDR3 coding sequence is TGTGCCAGCAGCTCGGGACAGGCCCTCCAAGAGACCCAGTACTTC.

The chain has TRBV29-1 and TRBJ2-7; 11 bases map to TRBD2. The junction had 5 bases not matched to a gene; V was cut back by 0 bases and J by 4 bases. The CDR3 sequence is 15 residues long. The germline V gene encodes CDR1 SQVTM and CDR2 ANQGSEA. The CDR3: CSVEEVAGGRYEQYF. The CDR3 coding sequence is TGCAGCGTTGAAGAGGTAGCGGGAGGGCGGTACGAGCAGTACTTC.

This clonotype is medium-sized (0.01 to 0.1%) within its sample. The chain has TRBV10-3 and TRBJ2-3, with a weak D call TRBD2 (5 bases). V lost 10 bases to trimming and J lost 1 base, with 15 bases between them. Germline V gene data show CDR1 as ENHRY and CDR2 as SYGVKD. The CDR3 has 14 residues. The DNA for the CDR3 is TGTGCCACCCAGCGGACCATCGGCACAGATACGCAGTATTTT. It yields the protein CATQRTIGTDTQYF.

This clonotype was counted between two and nine times. The V gene is TRBV28, the J gene TRBJ2-4; no firm D call. The CDR3 extends over 17 amino acids. Trimming shortened V by 4 bases and J by 1 base, and 17 bases separated the two germline ends. Per germline, CDR1 MDHEN and CDR2 SYDVKM. CDR3 coding DNA: TGTGCCAGCAGTTCCCCGCCTGGGAAGGGCGCCAAAAACATTCAGTACTTC. This encodes CASSSPPGKGAKNIQYF.

In this sample, this clonotype turned up many times. The chain recombines TRBV5-1 with TRBJ2-3; D not certain. The germline V gene encodes CDR1 SGHRS and CDR2 YFSETQ. This CDR3 has 16 amino acids. Trimming removed 0 bases from V and 1 base from J, with 12 bases in between. The CDR3 sequence is CASSLVMGDGTDTQYF. CDR3 in DNA: TGCGCCAGCAGCTTGGTGATGGGCGACGGCACAGATACGCAGTATTTT.

This clonotype appeared a single time. The chain has TRBV30 and TRBJ2-1; 8 bases align to TRBD2. This CDR3 is built from 13 residues. V was pared by 3 bases and J by 2 bases, with 0 bases of the junction left unmatched. Germline V gene sequence: CDR1 GTSNPN, CDR2 SVGIG (reference sequence). Here the CDR3 reads CAWRREAYNEQFF. The CDR3 DNA reads TGTGCCTGGAGGCGGGAGGCCTACAATGAGCAGTTCTTC.

This clonotype was detected a few times. This chain connects TRBV7-2 to TRBJ2-1; 10 bases fit TRBD2. The germline V gene has CDR1 SGHTA and CDR2 FQGNSA. This CDR3 is 17 amino acids long. Trimming took 6 bases from V and 0 from J; bases not matched to a gene: 8. Here the CDR3 reads CASRLASGSVSYNEQFF. As DNA, the CDR3 is TGTGCCAGCAGACTCGCTAGCGGGAGTGTCTCCTACAATGAGCAGTTCTTC.

In this sample, this clonotype turned up a few times. The chain carries TRBV7-2 and TRBJ2-7; D is possibly TRBD2 (6 bases). Trimming cost V 5 bases and J 0 bases, with 14 bases left between them. Germline CDR1 SGHTA, CDR2 FQGNSA. CDR3 length equals 15 residues. The CDR3 spells CASSPRWRGSYEQYF. The DNA of the CDR3 is TGTGCCAGCAGCCCCCGGTGGCGGGGCTCCTACGAGCAGTACTTC.

This clonotype was counted between two and nine times. The chain links TRBV27 to TRBJ2-1; D perhaps matches TRBD2 (6 bases). The CDR3 spans 14 residues. Germline-derived CDR1 and CDR2 are MNHEY and SMNVEV (reference sequence). V was trimmed by 1 base and J by 8 bases, leaving 12 bases between them. The CDR3 DNA sequence: TGTGCCAGCAGTTTATGGGTTTCGGGGGATGAGCAGTTCTTC. Encoded protein: CASSLWVSGDEQFF.

The rearrangement links TRBV28 to TRBJ2-7, with 10 bases identical to TRBD1. The trim removed 5 bases at V and 2 bases at J, leaving 9 bases unmatched. The CDR3 length is 16 residues. The V gene's germline CDR1 is MDHEN and CDR2 SYDVKM. CDR3 region: CASSPPGTGAAYEQYF. The CDR3 DNA follows: TGTGCCAGCAGTCCACCGGGGACAGGGGCGGCCTACGAGCAGTACTTC.

This clonotype has more than one count but fewer than ten. The chain combines TRBV29-1 with TRBJ1-2; 12 bases are a match to TRBD1. The CDR3 runs 15 residues. With 7 bases clipped from V and 4 bases from J, the junction kept 10 bases outside the gene matches. Germline-derived CDR1 and CDR2 are SQVTM and ANQGSEA. CDR3 coding DNA: TGCAGCGACCGACCCGGGACAGGGGGCATCTATGGCTACACCTTC. This sequence encodes CSDRPGTGGIYGYTF.

This clonotype was seen only a few times. V gene TRBV7-9 combines with J gene TRBJ1-1; weak D call: TRBD1 (6 bases). This CDR3 has 16 amino acids. CDR1 SEHNR and CDR2 FQNEAQ come from the germline V gene (reference sequence). V was trimmed by 2 bases and J by 4 bases, leaving 17 bases between them. DNA of the CDR3: TGTGCCAGCAGCTTATCGGCAGGGGCTGGTACCACTGAAGCTTTCTTT. This codes for CASSLSAGAGTTEAFF. Combining the CDR3 with reference TRBV7-9 and TRBJ1-1 gives the whole variable domain DTGVSQNPRHKITKRGQNVTFRCDPISEHNRLYWYRQTLGQGPEFLTYFQNEAQLEKSRLLSDRFSAERPKGSFSTLEIQRTEQGDSAMYLCASSLSAGAGTTEAFFGQGTRLTVV.

This clonotype was seen more than once but under ten times. The chain employs TRBV20-1 and TRBJ2-7; TRBD1 is a possible D gene (6 bases). Germline V CDR1 and CDR2: DFQATT, SNEGSKA (reference sequence). The CDR3 contains 15 residues. Trimming left V 4 bases short and J 0 bases short, with 16 bases between. The CDR3 protein is CSAIGQTVFSYEQYF. The CDR3 DNA sequence: TGCAGTGCTATCGGACAGACAGTTTTCTCCTACGAGCAGTACTTC.

V and J are TRBV4-2 and TRBJ2-3; TRBD2 matches 8 bases. V lost 2 bases, J lost 0 bases, and 4 bases stayed unmatched. This CDR3 is built from 16 residues. Germline CDR1 LGHNA, CDR2 YNFKEQ. CDR3 protein: CASSQLSSGSTDTQYF. The CDR3 DNA reads TGTGCCAGCAGCCAATTATCTAGCGGGAGCACAGATACGCAGTATTTT.

This clonotype has a handful of counts. This chain links TRBV5-1 with TRBJ2-1, with 15 bases matching TRBD2. CDR3 length: 18 residues. Germline lookup yields CDR1 SGHRS and CDR2 YFSETQ. Germline trimming cut 3 bases from V and 3 bases from J; bases unmatched to any gene: 7. The CDR3 here is CASSSFGLAGGNYNEQFF. The CDR3, as DNA: TGCGCCAGCAGCTCCTTCGGACTAGCGGGAGGGAACTACAATGAGCAGTTCTTC.